This T cell receptor (beta chain) was identified during a study of blood T cell repertoires in COVID-19. Study summary: Samples came from the United States, Italy and Spain, spanning acute and convalescent COVID-19. Sample material is recorded as cDNA or gDNA derived from T cells, B-cell-depleted T cells, or PBMCs.

Under the authors' procedure: Estimates of nucleated cell counts were drawn from the amplification of reference gene primers. Repertoires were generated with immunoSEQ multiplex PCR, while TCRdb's copy carries only in-frame clones and drops some. V and J calls and clone size come straight from that table; D and trimming were deduced from the DNA. The sample consists of about 90,000 clones, 90% of them appearing once. The trim removed 4 bases at V and 2 bases at J, leaving 7 bases unmatched. This CDR3 comprises 16 residues. Per germline, CDR1 SGHRS and CDR2 YFSETQ. The chain carries TRBV5-1 and TRBJ2-5; TRBD2 matches at 11 bases. The specimen was peripheral blood. The clonotype originates from a man over 45 with acute or convalescent COVID-19. The CDR3 reads CASSRSGTSGQETQYF. The CDR3, as DNA: TGCGCCAGCAGCCGCAGTGGGACTAGCGGACAAGAGACCCAGTACTTC. Looking up the rest from reference TRBV5-1 and TRBJ2-5 gives the full variable domain: KAGVTQTPRYLIKTRGQQVTLSCSPISGHRSVSWYQQTPGQGLQFLFEYFSETQRNKGNFPGRFSGRQFSNSRSEMNVSTLELGDSALYLCASSRSGTSGQETQYFGPGTRLLVL.